These T cell receptor beta chains were read from a single sample in a study of regulatory T cells in long-lasting Graves disease. TCRdb independently ran MiXCR on the multiplex PCR reads; one entry per CDR3 protein. The sample contains roughly 400,000 distinct CDR3 sequences, over 20% of which appear only once. Source: peripheral blood mononuclear cells (PBMCs), taken when the disease was refractory, from a patient treated with antithyroid drugs. The receptors shown here come from a female donor with Graves disease. The CDR3 runs from the conserved cysteine through the conserved F or W. Fields, in order: V gene, J gene, clone size, D gene, CDR3 DNA, CDR3 protein. A D gene is named only where the DNA matches it firmly. The size entry is marked missing in some rows and otherwise reads once, few, many or a size class.

v_gene: TRBV5-1
j_gene: TRBJ2-3
abundance: .
d_gene: .
CDR3nt: TGCGCCAGCATGGGGGGCGGCAGCACAGATACGCAGTATTTT
CDR3aa: CASMGGGSTDTQYF

v_gene: TRBV27
j_gene: TRBJ2-5
abundance: many
d_gene: TRBD2
CDR3nt: TGTGCCAGCACCGAAAGCGGGACTGGGGTCGAGACCCAGTACTTC
CDR3aa: CASTESGTGVETQYF

v_gene: TRBV18
j_gene: TRBJ1-2
abundance: many
d_gene: .
CDR3nt: TGTGCCAGCTCACTAGAAGACTATGGCTACACCTTC
CDR3aa: CASSLEDYGYTF

v_gene: TRBV12-3/TRBV12-4
j_gene: TRBJ2-7
abundance: many
d_gene: TRBD2
CDR3nt: TGTGCCAGCAGTATAACGACTAGCGGGTATATCTCCTACGAGCAGTACTTC
CDR3aa: CASSITTSGYISYEQYF

v_gene: TRBV28
j_gene: TRBJ1-5
abundance: many
d_gene: .
CDR3nt: TGTGCCAGCAGTCCGGACAGATCCAATCAGCCCCAGCATTTT
CDR3aa: CASSPDRSNQPQHF

v_gene: TRBV6-1
j_gene: TRBJ2-7
abundance: .
d_gene: .
CDR3nt: TGTGCCAGCAGCCGCGACCGACTTAGCTCCTACGAGCAGTACTTC
CDR3aa: CASSRDRLSSYEQYF

v_gene: TRBV6-1
j_gene: TRBJ1-2
abundance: .
d_gene: .
CDR3nt: TGTGCCAGCAGCCCCACCGGCCGTGGGTATGGCTACACCTTC
CDR3aa: CASSPTGRGYGYTF

v_gene: TRBV2
j_gene: TRBJ1-2
abundance: .
d_gene: .
CDR3nt: TGTGCCAGCCGATACAACCCGATTAACTATGGCTACACCTTC
CDR3aa: CASRYNPINYGYTF

v_gene: TRBV6-5
j_gene: TRBJ1-3
abundance: few
d_gene: .
CDR3nt: TGTGCCAGCAGTTACTCGGCAGGGACTTTCTCTGGAAACACCATATATTTT
CDR3aa: CASSYSAGTFSGNTIYF

v_gene: TRBV20-1
j_gene: TRBJ2-3
abundance: few
d_gene: .
CDR3nt: TGCAGTGCTAGACTCCCAGTCCGCCGGATGGGGGGCACAGATACGCAGTATTTT
CDR3aa: CSARLPVRRMGGTDTQYF

v_gene: TRBV20-1
j_gene: TRBJ2-7
abundance: .
d_gene: TRBD2
CDR3nt: TGCAGTGCTAGAGATGGGCGGTTAGCGGGATACGAGCAGTACTTC
CDR3aa: CSARDGRLAGYEQYF

v_gene: TRBV20-1
j_gene: TRBJ2-7
abundance: .
d_gene: TRBD2
CDR3nt: TGCAGTGCTAGAGGACTAGCGGGAGGATTTTCCTACGAGCAGTACTTC
CDR3aa: CSARGLAGGFSYEQYF

v_gene: TRBV6-1
j_gene: TRBJ1-1
abundance: many
d_gene: TRBD1
CDR3nt: TGTGCCAGCAGTGGTCTAATATGGACAGGCATGAACACTGAAGCTTTCTTT
CDR3aa: CASSGLIWTGMNTEAFF

v_gene: TRBV6-2/TRBV6-3
j_gene: TRBJ2-5
abundance: .
d_gene: TRBD2
CDR3nt: TGTGCCAGCAGTAGCGGGAGTACGATGGGCTTGGGAGAGACCCAGTACTTC
CDR3aa: CASSSGSTMGLGETQYF

v_gene: TRBV28
j_gene: TRBJ2-5
abundance: many
d_gene: TRBD1
CDR3nt: TGTGCCAGCAGTTCTACAGGACAGGGGGAGACCCAGTACTTC
CDR3aa: CASSSTGQGETQYF

v_gene: TRBV10-3
j_gene: TRBJ2-5
abundance: many
d_gene: .
CDR3nt: TGTGCCATCAGTGGGAGCCGGGACAACCAAGAGACCCAGTACTTC
CDR3aa: CAISGSRDNQETQYF

v_gene: TRBV6-9
j_gene: TRBJ1-2
abundance: few
d_gene: .
CDR3nt: TGTGCCAGCAGTTACCGTGAGCTCGGGGGCTATGGCTACACCTTC
CDR3aa: CASSYRELGGYGYTF

v_gene: TRBV28
j_gene: TRBJ2-1
abundance: few
d_gene: .
CDR3nt: TGTGCCAGCAGTCATTCTAGCGCTGGGTCCTACAATGAGCAGTTCTTC
CDR3aa: CASSHSSAGSYNEQFF

v_gene: TRBV5-1
j_gene: TRBJ1-3
abundance: few
d_gene: .
CDR3nt: TGCGCCAGCAGCCCGGACAGCCTCGAGAACACCATATATTTT
CDR3aa: CASSPDSLENTIYF

v_gene: TRBV7-6
j_gene: TRBJ2-3
abundance: .
d_gene: TRBD2
CDR3nt: TGTGCCAGCAGCTTAGCGAGGCGGGAGAGAACAGATACGCAGTATTTT
CDR3aa: CASSLARRERTDTQYF

v_gene: TRBV27
j_gene: TRBJ1-1
abundance: many
d_gene: TRBD1
CDR3nt: TGTGCCAGCAGTACACAAGGGACAGGGGACACTGAAGCTTTCTTT
CDR3aa: CASSTQGTGDTEAFF

v_gene: TRBV28
j_gene: TRBJ2-3
abundance: few
d_gene: .
CDR3nt: TGTGCCAGCAGCCCTGGGAGGAGTCTGGGTAGAGATACGCAGTATTTT
CDR3aa: CASSPGRSLGRDTQYF

v_gene: TRBV29-1
j_gene: TRBJ2-7
abundance: .
d_gene: TRBD2
CDR3nt: TGCAGCGTTGTAGGGACTAGGGGCTACGAGCAGTACTTC
CDR3aa: CSVVGTRGYEQYF

v_gene: TRBV6-2/TRBV6-3
j_gene: TRBJ2-2
abundance: .
d_gene: .
CDR3nt: TGTGCCAGCAGTTACTCTGGGGGCAGTGCCGGGGAGCTGTTTTTT
CDR3aa: CASSYSGGSAGELFF

v_gene: TRBV29-1
j_gene: TRBJ1-4
abundance: few
d_gene: .
CDR3nt: TGCAGCGTTGTTGAGTACAGGCCAAATGAAAAACTGTTTTTT
CDR3aa: CSVVEYRPNEKLFF

v_gene: TRBV2
j_gene: TRBJ2-7
abundance: many
d_gene: TRBD2
CDR3nt: TGTGCCAGCAGCTTTAGTCCCGGACTAGCGGGCTACGAGCAGTACTTC
CDR3aa: CASSFSPGLAGYEQYF

v_gene: TRBV19
j_gene: TRBJ2-2
abundance: .
d_gene: .
CDR3nt: TGTGCCAGTAGTATAGTAATGGGGACCGGGGAGCTGTTTTTT
CDR3aa: CASSIVMGTGELFF

v_gene: TRBV7-2
j_gene: TRBJ1-1
abundance: .
d_gene: .
CDR3nt: TGTGCCAGCAGCTTATTGGGGGGACGGGTCACTGAAGCTTTCTTT
CDR3aa: CASSLLGGRVTEAFF

v_gene: TRBV28
j_gene: TRBJ1-6
abundance: many
d_gene: TRBD1
CDR3nt: TGTGCCAGCAGTTTCTTGGACAGGGAGTCTTCACCCCTCCACTTT
CDR3aa: CASSFLDRESSPLHF

v_gene: TRBV5-1
j_gene: TRBJ2-2
abundance: .
d_gene: .
CDR3nt: TGCGCCAGCAGCGCCCTTGTGTCCGCGAACACCGGGGAGCTGTTTTTT
CDR3aa: CASSALVSANTGELFF

v_gene: TRBV18
j_gene: TRBJ1-3
abundance: .
d_gene: .
CDR3nt: TGTGCCAGCTCAGTCGACAGCGCTGGAAACACCATATATTTT
CDR3aa: CASSVDSAGNTIYF

v_gene: TRBV3-1
j_gene: TRBJ2-2
abundance: many
d_gene: TRBD1
CDR3nt: TGTGCCAGCAGCCAAGTAAAGACAGGGGGCAACACCGGGGAGCTGTTTTTT
CDR3aa: CASSQVKTGGNTGELFF

v_gene: TRBV7-9
j_gene: TRBJ2-7
abundance: .
d_gene: .
CDR3nt: TGTGCCAGCAGCTTAGCCTCCGTCCTTGAGCAGTACTTC
CDR3aa: CASSLASVLEQYF

v_gene: TRBV19
j_gene: TRBJ2-6
abundance: few
d_gene: .
CDR3nt: TGTGCCACAACCCATGGGGGTGGGGCCAACGTCCTGACTTTC
CDR3aa: CATTHGGGANVLTF

v_gene: TRBV20-1
j_gene: TRBJ2-2
abundance: few
d_gene: TRBD2
CDR3nt: TGCAGTGCTAGTCGGGGGGCGAACACCGGGGAGCTGTTTTTT
CDR3aa: CSASRGANTGELFF

v_gene: TRBV2
j_gene: TRBJ2-5
abundance: many
d_gene: .
CDR3nt: TGTGCCGGAAAACTAGAGTCGGAGACCCAGTACTTC
CDR3aa: CAGKLESETQYF

v_gene: TRBV20-1
j_gene: TRBJ2-7
abundance: .
d_gene: TRBD2
CDR3nt: TGCAGTGCTAGAGATTCGGTGGGTAGCGGGAGCACCTACGAGCAGTACTTC
CDR3aa: CSARDSVGSGSTYEQYF

v_gene: TRBV5-1
j_gene: TRBJ2-4
abundance: .
d_gene: TRBD1
CDR3nt: TGCGCCAGCAGCTTACAGGACAGGGATGGGGCCAAAAACATTCAGTACTTC
CDR3aa: CASSLQDRDGAKNIQYF

v_gene: TRBV6-2/TRBV6-3
j_gene: TRBJ2-7
abundance: many
d_gene: .
CDR3nt: TGTGCCAGCAGTTTGGGGTGGCCTAGCTCCTACGAGCAGTACTTC
CDR3aa: CASSLGWPSSYEQYF

v_gene: TRBV29-1
j_gene: TRBJ1-1
abundance: .
d_gene: TRBD1
CDR3nt: TGCAGCGTTGAACGGCAGGGGGATAGGAACACTGAAGCTTTCTTT
CDR3aa: CSVERQGDRNTEAFF

v_gene: TRBV30
j_gene: TRBJ1-6
abundance: few
d_gene: .
CDR3nt: TGTGCCTGGAGTGGATGTGGGACCTGCTCCTATAATTCACCCCTCCACTTT
CDR3aa: CAWSGCGTCSYNSPLHF

v_gene: TRBV28
j_gene: TRBJ2-7
abundance: many
d_gene: .
CDR3nt: TGTGCCAGCAGTTTTTCGGGGTTGAGCTCCTACGAGCAGTACTTC
CDR3aa: CASSFSGLSSYEQYF